One and the same sample provided the 32 T cell receptor beta chains below, sequenced in a study of T cell repertoires in cytomegalovirus infection. TCRdb used MiXCR to reprocess the reads, holding one entry per CDR3 protein. The sample contains about 480,000 distinct CDR3 sequences, 30% to 35% of which appear only once. No antigens are known for them. The material sequenced was cultured PBMCs, taken from culture after CMV antigen stimulation. Receptors originate from a human donor in good health (CMV status not recorded). Some clones in this sample may be carry-over from other donors' samples.

This chain joins TRBV28 and TRBJ2-7, with D tentatively TRBD1 (6 bases). V dropped 2 bases and J dropped 7 bases, with 6 bases sitting between them. The CDR3 has 11 residues. Looked up from germline, CDR1 is MDHEN and CDR2 is SYDVKM. CDR3 protein: CASSLQGEQYF. The CDR3 DNA is TGTGCCAGCAGTTTACAGGGGGAGCAGTACTTC.

This rearrangement joins TRBV20-1 to TRBJ1-5; 7 positions agree with TRBD1. CDR1 DFQATT and CDR2 SNEGSKA come from the germline V gene (reference sequence). Unmatched junction bases numbered 5, after V lost 1 base and J lost 2 bases. The CDR3 is 15 residues long. CDR3 coding DNA: TGCAGTGCTAGAGTTACAGGGGACGGCAATCAGCCCCAGCATTTT. The encoded protein is CSARVTGDGNQPQHF.

The chain combines TRBV7-9 with TRBJ2-3; the match to TRBD1 covers 9 bases. This CDR3 contains 15 residues. J was trimmed by 2 bases and V by 3 bases; bases with no gene match: 3. Germline CDR1 SEHNR, CDR2 FQNEAQ (reference sequence). The CDR3 DNA reads TGTGCCAGCAGCTTCCGGGACAGGGACACAGATACGCAGTATTTT. Residues: CASSFRDRDTDTQYF.

The chain carries TRBV11-2 and TRBJ2-3; TRBD1 matches 10 bases. This CDR3 is 16 amino acids long. With 1 base clipped from V and 3 bases from J, the junction kept 4 bases outside the gene matches. The germline CDR1 and CDR2 sequences are SGHAT and FQNNGV. DNA of the CDR3: TGTGCCAGCAGCTTAGGACAGGGGGCGATTACAGATACGCAGTATTTT. Translating it yields CASSLGQGAITDTQYF.

The CDR3 loop is CASRDYRGRLSEQYF. CDR3 nucleotides: TGCGCCAGCAGGGATTACAGGGGGCGACTATCCGAGCAGTACTTC. V gene TRBV4-1 combines with J gene TRBJ2-7; 9 bases match TRBD1. The CDR3 contains 15 residues. With 6 bases clipped from V and 6 bases from J, the junction kept 12 bases outside the gene matches. CDR1 and CDR2 from the germline V gene are MGHRA and YSYEKL.

This clonotype was picked up a small number of times. V and J are TRBV12-3 or TRBV12-4 and TRBJ2-5; TRBD1 matches at 9 bases. The junction had 4 bases not matched to a gene; V was cut back by 1 base and J by 7 bases. This CDR3 comprises 14 residues. The CDR3 protein is CASSLGGQGSTQYF. DNA of the CDR3: TGTGCCAGCAGTTTAGGGGGACAGGGATCGACCCAGTACTTC.

This rearrangement joins TRBV28 to TRBJ2-7; no definite D call. V gave up 7 bases and J gave up 3 bases, with 13 bases separating them. This CDR3 has 13 amino acids. In germline, CDR1 is MDHEN, CDR2 SYDVKM. The CDR3 coding sequence is TGTGCCAGCACACTGATTGGGGTCTACGAGCAGTACTTC. It encodes CASTLIGVYEQYF.

The chain has TRBV7-2 and TRBJ2-3; D might be TRBD1 (5 bases). The V gene lost 9 bases and the J gene lost 2 bases, with 18 bases spanning the gap. Germline V gene sequence: CDR1 SGHTA, CDR2 FQGNSA. The CDR3 is made up of 15 amino acids. In DNA form, the CDR3 reads TGTGCCAGTACTAAAGGGGTAGTGTACACAGATACGCAGTATTTT. Translated: CASTKGVVYTDTQYF.

The CDR3, as DNA: TGTGCCAGCAGCTTAGTTCGAGGGAGTGAAGCTTTCTTT. It translates to CASSLVRGSEAFF. The chain uses TRBV11-3 and TRBJ1-1; D is undetermined. CDR1 and CDR2 from the germline V gene are SGHNT and YENEEA. The CDR3 length is 13 residues. V was trimmed by 1 base and J by 7 bases, leaving 10 bases between them. Full variable domain (missing parts from reference TRBV11-3 and TRBJ1-1): EAGVVQSPRYKIIEKKQPVAFWCNPISGHNTLYWYLQNLGQGPELLIRYENEEAVDDSQLPKDRFSAERLKGVDSTLKIQPAELGDSAVYLCASSLVRGSEAFFGQGTRLTVV.

This clonotype was detected only a few times. J is TRBJ2-7 and V is TRBV6-2 or TRBV6-3, with TRBD2 matching 7 bases. CDR1 MNHEY and CDR2 SVGEGT come from the germline V gene. This CDR3 contains 17 residues. Trimming cost V 5 bases and J 0 bases; bases outside gene matches: 13. The CDR3 sequence: CASSERGFGGSSYEQYV. In DNA, the CDR3 is TGTGCCAGCAGTGAACGTGGATTCGGGGGGAGCTCCTACGAGCAGTACGTC.

The rearrangement joins TRBV7-2 to TRBJ2-7; 9 bases fit TRBD1. This CDR3 is built from 15 residues. The trim removed 1 base at V and 4 bases at J, leaving 5 bases unmatched. From germline, CDR1 is SGHTA and CDR2 FQGNSA. The CDR3 loop reads CASSLGTGAKYEQYF. The DNA for the CDR3 is TGTGCCAGCAGCTTAGGGACAGGGGCAAAATACGAGCAGTACTTC. Full variable domain (rest looked up from reference TRBV7-2 and TRBJ2-7): GAGVSQSPSNKVTEKGKDVELRCDPISGHTALYWYRQSLGQGLEFLIYFQGNSAPDKSGLPSDRFSAERTGGSVSTLTIQRTQQEDSAVYLCASSLGTGAKYEQYFGPGTRLTVT.

This clonotype was counted only a few times. This chain uses TRBV7-8 with TRBJ2-5; TRBD2 matches at 11 bases. V trimming: 2 bases; J trimming: 5 bases; junction bases outside the gene matches: 7. The CDR3 runs 16 residues. Germline values: CDR1 SGHVS, CDR2 FQNEAQ. CDR3 sequence reads: CASSLYSGRVKETQYF. For the CDR3, the DNA is TGTGCCAGCAGCTTATATAGCGGGAGGGTGAAGGAGACCCAGTACTTC.

This clonotype occurred many times. The V gene is TRBV6-2 or TRBV6-3, the J gene TRBJ2-7, with 7 bases fitting TRBD1. This CDR3 contains 15 residues. Losses at the gene ends were 4 bases for V and 0 bases for J; bases not matched to a gene: 6. Germline V gene lookup returns CDR1 MNHEY and CDR2 SVGEGT. The CDR3 DNA sequence: TGTGCCAGCAGTTCTCGAGGGGGCATCTCCTACGAGCAGTACTTC. The encoded protein is CASSSRGGISYEQYF.

This clonotype has just a few counts. This rearrangement joins TRBV7-2 to TRBJ2-7; TRBD2 matches 11 bases. The germline V gene encodes CDR1 SGHTA and CDR2 FQGNSA. The CDR3 runs to 16 residues. Losses at the gene ends were 5 bases for V and 1 base for J; bases not matched to a gene: 7. The CDR3 DNA is TGTGCCAGCAGCGTTGATAGCGGGAGGGGTTCCTACGAGCAGTACTTC. It encodes CASSVDSGRGSYEQYF.

This sequence joins TRBV11-2 and TRBJ2-7, with D perhaps matching TRBD2 (5 bases). V dropped 2 bases and J dropped 2 bases, with 10 bases sitting between them. The CDR3 has 14 residues. CDR1 and CDR2 from the germline V gene are SGHAT and FQNNGV. CDR3 residues: CASSLTPGTYEQYF. The DNA of the CDR3 is TGTGCCAGCAGCTTAACCCCGGGGACCTACGAGCAGTACTTC.

The CDR3 loop is CASSIQGGGDYEQYF. CDR3 sequence (DNA): TGTGCCAGCAGTATCCAAGGCGGAGGGGATTACGAGCAGTACTTC. The rearrangement links TRBV28 to TRBJ2-7; a possible D gene is TRBD2 (6 bases). CDR1 is MDHEN and CDR2 is SYDVKM in the germline V gene. V lost 5 bases to trimming and J lost 4 bases, with 18 bases between them. The CDR3 loop spans 15 amino acids.

This clonotype was counted only a few times. This chain connects TRBV6-5 to TRBJ1-4; tentative D call: TRBD1 (6 bases). From germline, CDR1 is MNHEY and CDR2 SVGAGI. V was clipped by 2 bases and J by 2 bases, with 6 bases between them. This CDR3 comprises 14 residues. Here the CDR3 reads CASSYGQTNEKLFF. CDR3 nucleotide sequence: TGTGCCAGCAGTTACGGACAGACTAATGAAAAACTGTTTTTT.

This clonotype appeared a few times. This CDR3 is CASKSHRVKDTEAFF. The CDR3 DNA follows: TGTGCCAGCAAAAGTCACAGGGTCAAGGACACTGAAGCTTTCTTT. The J gene is TRBJ1-1, the V gene TRBV6-2 or TRBV6-3; D might be TRBD1 (6 bases). V dropped 7 bases and J dropped 3 bases, with 18 bases sitting between them. Germline assignment: CDR1 MNHEY and CDR2 SVGEGT. CDR3 size: 15 residues.

In this sample, this clonotype turned up many times. This chain uses TRBV7-2 with TRBJ2-3, with 8 bases that match TRBD2. This CDR3 has 15 residues. The V gene end was trimmed by 0 bases and the J gene end by 6 bases; junction bases not matched to a gene: 5. CDR1 and CDR2 (germline): SGHTA, FQGNSA. CDR3 amino acids: CASSLAPSGRDTQYF. The CDR3 region has the DNA TGTGCCAGCAGCTTAGCGCCTAGCGGGCGGGATACGCAGTATTTT.

The chain uses TRBV18 and TRBJ2-5; 12 bases line up with TRBD2. J was trimmed by 4 bases and V by 3 bases; bases with no gene match: 6. Germline-derived CDR1 and CDR2 are KGHSH and LQKENI. CDR3 length equals 16 residues. CDR3 sequence reads: CASSPDLAGGRETQYF. In DNA, the CDR3 is TGTGCCAGCTCACCGGATCTAGCGGGAGGGCGAGAGACCCAGTACTTC.

The chain is built from TRBV11-2 and TRBJ2-5; no clear D gene. The germline CDR1 and CDR2 sequences are SGHAT and FQNNGV. The CDR3 is made up of 14 amino acids. Trimming removed 1 base from V and 1 base from J, with 7 bases in between. Written as DNA, the CDR3 is TGTGCCAGCAGCTTAGCGGTCACCCAAGAGACCCAGTACTTC. It encodes CASSLAVTQETQYF.

This clonotype showed up many times. V is TRBV7-2 and J is TRBJ2-4; perhaps TRBD1 as D (6 bases). Per the germline V gene, CDR1 is SGHTA and CDR2 is FQGNSA. Trimming took off 4 bases at V and 6 bases at J, with 19 bases between the two ends. This CDR3 spans 16 amino acids. The CDR3 is CASSSGPQGWGNIQYF. Here the CDR3 DNA reads TGTGCCAGCAGCTCGGGCCCACAGGGATGGGGAAACATTCAGTACTTC.

This chain links TRBV11-2 with TRBJ2-1, with 7 bases identical to TRBD1. Germline trimming cut 5 bases from V and 8 bases from J; bases unmatched to any gene: 15. CDR1 is SGHAT and CDR2 is FQNNGV in the germline V gene. CDR3 length equals 16 residues. CDR3 coding DNA: TGTGCCAGCAGCCCGCGCCGGGACAGCTCTAACGATGAGCAGTTCTTC. Its translation: CASSPRRDSSNDEQFF. The variable domain in full, with the rest retrieved from reference TRBV11-2 and TRBJ2-1, is EAGVAQSPRYKIIEKRQSVAFWCNPISGHATLYWYQQILGQGPKLLIQFQNNGVVDDSQLPKDRFSAERLKGVDSTLKIQPAKLEDSAVYLCASSPRRDSSNDEQFFGPGTRLTVL.

A few counts support this clonotype. This chain joins TRBV19 and TRBJ2-4; the match to TRBD2 covers 10 bases. V lost 6 bases, J lost 3 bases, and 11 bases stayed unmatched. CDR1 and CDR2 from the germline V gene are LNHDA and SQIVND (reference sequence). The CDR3 consists of 17 residues. CDR3 DNA: TGTGCCAGTAGACGAGTGGTCGGGACTAGCGACAAAAACATTCAGTACTTC. Amino acid sequence: CASRRVVGTSDKNIQYF.

The table lists this clonotype with many counts. The rearrangement joins TRBV6-1 to TRBJ2-1; D not resolved. Germline CDR1 MNHNS, CDR2 SASEGT. Between the trimmed V and J ends, which lost 1 base and 8 bases, there was a span of 12 bases. CDR3 length: 14 residues. For the CDR3, the DNA is TGTGCCAGCAGTGAAGAAAAGGGTATCTATGAGCAGTTCTTC. Residues: CASSEEKGIYEQFF.

This clonotype was counted between two and nine times. The V and J genes are TRBV19 and TRBJ2-2; D call uncertain. Germline assignment: CDR1 LNHDA and CDR2 SQIVND (reference sequence). Trimming removed 6 bases from V and 0 bases from J, with 20 bases in between. This CDR3 has 18 residues. The CDR3 sequence: CASRNPPWGSSNTGELFF. For the CDR3, the DNA is TGTGCCAGTAGGAATCCCCCCTGGGGTAGCTCGAACACCGGGGAGCTGTTTTTT. The whole variable domain, remainder taken from reference TRBV19 and TRBJ2-2, is DGGITQSPKYLFRKEGQNVTLSCEQNLNHDAMYWYRQDPGQGLRLIYYSQIVNDFQKGDIAEGYSVSREKKESFPLTVTSAQKNPTAFYLCASRNPPWGSSNTGELFFGEGSRLTVL.

This chain uses TRBV12-5 with TRBJ1-2; no definite D call. The CDR3 covers 12 residues. Germline V gene sequence: CDR1 LGHNT, CDR2 FRNRAP. Trimming took off 4 bases at V and 7 bases at J, with 10 bases between the two ends. Here the CDR3 reads CASGYLDGGYTF. The DNA of the CDR3 is TGTGCTAGTGGTTACCTGGACGGTGGCTACACCTTC.

This clonotype was observed a handful of times. The V gene is TRBV7-9, the J gene TRBJ2-5; 9 bases are shared with TRBD1. Germline loops: CDR1 SEHNR, CDR2 FQNEAQ (reference sequence). V lost 8 bases, J lost 5 bases, and 15 bases stayed unmatched. The CDR3 runs 16 residues. The CDR3 bases are TGTGCCAGCGGGATAGGACAGGGGAGGATTTGGGAGACCCAGTACTTC. This sequence encodes CASGIGQGRIWETQYF.

The rearrangement links TRBV5-6 to TRBJ1-1; maybe TRBD1 (5 bases). The length of the CDR3 is 14 residues. V shed 2 bases and J shed 6 bases, with 14 bases lying between them. Germline CDR1 and CDR2: SGHDT and YYEEEE. The CDR3 here is CASSFKTRAAEAFF. CDR3 coding DNA: TGTGCCAGCAGCTTCAAAACCAGGGCCGCTGAAGCTTTCTTT.

V gene TRBV7-4 combines with J gene TRBJ1-6; D not certain. The ends were cut back, 5 bases at V and 5 bases at J, with 10 bases in the middle. The CDR3 is 14 amino acids. Per germline, CDR1 SGHVT and CDR2 SQSDAQ. CDR3 sequence reads: CASSLDNNNSPLHF. In nucleotides, the CDR3 is TGTGCCAGCAGCCTTGACAATAATAATTCACCCCTCCACTTT.

The V and J genes are TRBV28 and TRBJ2-3; TRBD1 matches 7 bases. Losses at the gene ends were 7 bases for V and 5 bases for J; bases not matched to a gene: 6. The CDR3 runs 13 residues. Germline values: CDR1 MDHEN, CDR2 SYDVKM. CDR3 DNA: TGTGCCAGCACCAAGGGGGCGGAAGATACGCAGTATTTT. This encodes CASTKGAEDTQYF.

A few counts support this clonotype. The gene calls are TRBV4-3 and TRBJ1-3, with 10 bases lining up with TRBD1. There are 16 residues in the CDR3. Losses at the gene ends were 0 bases for V and 7 bases for J; bases not matched to a gene: 6. Germline-derived CDR1 and CDR2 are LGHNA and YSLEER. The CDR3 region is CASSQDSGTGVNTIYF. DNA of the CDR3: TGCGCCAGCAGCCAAGATTCTGGGACAGGGGTGAACACCATATATTTT.